A single sample is the source of the 11 T cell receptor beta chains below, sequenced in a study of T cells after yellow fever vaccination. Using its own MiXCR run on the 5' RACE reads, TCRdb lists one record per CDR3 protein. The sample holds 450,000 to 650,000 distinct CDR3 sequences, approximately 13% seen once. The sample was PBMCs, taken on the day of the yellow fever booster vaccination. Receptors originate from a man in his thirties or forties who received the YFV17D yellow fever vaccine.

The chain employs TRBV28 and TRBJ1-1; D is undetermined. This CDR3 has 12 amino acids. The V end lost 7 bases, the J end lost 4 bases, and 10 bases lay between the germline ends. Per the germline V gene, CDR1 is MDHEN and CDR2 is SYDVKM. CDR3 DNA: TGTGCCAGCATTTCTCCGGGCACTGAAGCTTTCTTT. Amino acids: CASISPGTEAFF.

J is TRBJ1-4 and V is TRBV7-6; D is uncertain. CDR1 is SGHVS, CDR2 FNYEAQ, per germline. The CDR3 is made up of 13 amino acids. Trimming took 5 bases from V and 4 from J, leaving 8 bases between them. The CDR3 DNA reads as TGTGCCAGCAGCCGGACGGTTAATGAAAAACTGTTTTTT. Protein sequence: CASSRTVNEKLFF.

CDR3 coding DNA: TGTGCCAGCAGCGACCAACGGATTAGCAATCAGCCCCAGCATTTT. Translated: CASSDQRISNQPQHF. The rearrangement links TRBV7-2 to TRBJ1-5; no definite D call. V shed 5 bases and J shed 0 bases, with 11 bases lying between them. Per the germline V gene, CDR1 is SGHTA and CDR2 is FQGNSA. The CDR3 is made up of 15 amino acids.

The chain combines TRBV7-2 with TRBJ1-4; D gene ambiguous. The CDR3 extends over 13 amino acids. Trimming left V 1 base short and J 8 bases short, with 8 bases between. Germline V lookup: CDR1 SGHTA, CDR2 FQGNSA. The CDR3 region has the DNA TGTGCCAGCAGCTTAGTAGGAGCGGAAAAACTGTTTTTT. It translates to CASSLVGAEKLFF.

The V gene is TRBV10-3, the J gene TRBJ2-7; the match to TRBD2 covers 8 bases. Germline V gene data show CDR1 as ENHRY and CDR2 as SYGVKD. The J segment lost 5 bases and the V segment lost 8 bases, leaving 8 bases of the junction unmatched. The CDR3 spans 13 residues. For the CDR3, the DNA is TGTGCCATCCATTCCGGGGGGGGAGACGAGCAGTACTTC. It is translated as CAIHSGGGDEQYF.

A word on this clonotype: A junction boundary mismatches the germline segment, possibly from a read error. The chain has TRBV20-1 and TRBJ2-5; 12 bases align to TRBD2. The CDR3 is 12 residues long. Germline CDR1 is DFQATT and CDR2 is SNEGSKA (reference sequence). CDR3 bases: TGCAGTGCTAGAGGACTAGCGGGAGTGGTACACTTC. Protein sequence: CSARGLAGVVHF.

This clonotype was picked up a small number of times. The CDR3 DNA sequence: TGTGCCAGCAGCCAAGCCTCCGTTGATGCGGAGCTGTTTTTT. Its translation is CASSQASVDAELFF. The V and J genes are TRBV3-1 and TRBJ2-2; D gene unclear. CDR1 LGHDT and CDR2 YNNKEL come from the germline V gene (reference sequence). Between the trimmed V and J ends, which lost 1 base and 10 bases, there was a span of 13 bases. The CDR3 is 14 amino acids. Combining the CDR3 with reference TRBV3-1 and TRBJ2-2 gives the whole variable domain DTAVSQTPKYLVTQMGNDKSIKCEQNLGHDTMYWYKQDSKKFLKIMFSYNNKELIINETVPNRFSPKSPDKAHLNLHINSLELGDSAVYFCASSQASVDAELFFGEGSRLTVL.

This clonotype has just a few counts. The chain has TRBV19 and TRBJ2-1; D tentatively fits TRBD1 or TRBD2 (5 bases each). Deletions cut 3 bases from V and 6 bases from J, with 15 bases between. Looked up from germline, CDR1 is LNHDA and CDR2 is SQIVND (reference sequence). The CDR3 length is 15 residues. CDR3 region: CASSMAVGTANEQFF. DNA of the CDR3: TGTGCCAGTAGTATGGCGGTGGGGACGGCCAATGAGCAGTTCTTC.

This clonotype was counted a few times. The rearrangement uses TRBV19 and TRBJ2-2; D remains unclear. The CDR3 spans 15 residues. Germline V lookup: CDR1 LNHDA, CDR2 SQIVND (reference sequence). The ends were cut back, 8 bases at V and 0 bases at J, with 13 bases in the middle. The CDR3 here is CASRGSHTNTGELFF. The CDR3, as DNA: TGTGCCAGTCGAGGTTCCCACACGAACACCGGGGAGCTGTTTTTT.

The chain links TRBV20-1 to TRBJ2-5; D call uncertain. V lost 5 bases and J lost 10, with 17 bases in between. Germline values: CDR1 DFQATT, CDR2 SNEGSKA (reference sequence). This CDR3 spans 12 amino acids. In DNA form, the CDR3 reads TGCAGTGCTGACTCGGTGGTTGCCGGCCAGTACTTC. This translates into CSADSVVAGQYF.

This clonotype occurred a few times. The rearrangement links TRBV4-3 to TRBJ2-7; D gene unclear. Germline-derived CDR1 and CDR2 are LGHNA and YSLEER. V lost 5 bases, J lost 7 bases, and 18 bases lay in between. This CDR3 is 14 amino acids long. CDR3 sequence reads: CASSTNIGWYEQYF. The DNA for the CDR3 is TGCGCCAGCAGCACTAATATAGGGTGGTATGAGCAGTACTTC.